These T cell receptor beta chains were read from a single sample in a study of cytomegalovirus exposure and HLA in healthy donors. TCRdb keeps only in-frame clones here, not all; method: immunoSEQ multiplex PCR. The sample contains under 200,000 clones, about 90% of which appear only once. Sequenced sample: PBMCs. These TCRs come from a man younger than 35 in good health and CMV-seropositive. Each CDR3 is given with its conserved first and last residue. The D gene is left open where the match is weak. Size tells how often a clone was seen (once, few, many) or the class of an expanded clone, and some rows leave it out.

abundance | d_gene | j_gene | v_gene | CDR3aa | CDR3nt
NA | TRBD1 | TRBJ2-5 | TRBV18 | CASSKRDSQETQYF | TGTGCCAGCTCAAAAAGGGACAGCCAAGAGACCCAGTACTTC
NA | TRBD2 | TRBJ2-7 | TRBV5-8 | CASSLQAGDYEQYF | TGTGCCAGCAGCTTGCAGGCGGGGGACTACGAGCAGTACTTC
NA | NA | TRBJ1-2 | TRBV29-1 | CSVEDLIRTDKNYGYTF | TGCAGCGTTGAAGATCTAATCAGGACGGACAAGAACTATGGCTACACCTTC
once | TRBD1 | TRBJ1-4 | TRBV10-3 | CAISDSQGATNEKLFF | TGTGCCATCAGCGACAGTCAGGGGGCAACTAATGAAAAACTGTTTTTT
once | TRBD2 | TRBJ2-5 | TRBV2 | CASAWLAGVSETQYF | TGTGCCAGCGCGTGGTTAGCGGGAGTATCGGAGACCCAGTACTTC
NA | NA | TRBJ2-7 | TRBV6-5 | CASSYSKQSYEQYF | TGTGCCAGCAGTTACTCGAAACAGTCCTACGAGCAGTACTTC
NA | TRBD1 | TRBJ1-5 | TRBV9 | CASSLTGQRNQPQHF | TGTGCCAGCAGCTTAACGGGACAGCGCAATCAGCCCCAGCATTTT
NA | NA | TRBJ2-7 | TRBV20-1 | CSARPRDEQYF | TGCAGTGCTCGCCCCCGGGATGAGCAGTACTTC
once | NA | TRBJ2-7 | TRBV7-9 | CASSLVYPGTYEQYF | TGTGCCAGCAGCTTAGTCTACCCAGGGACTTACGAGCAGTACTTC
once | TRBD2 | TRBJ2-1 | TRBV7-3 | CASSLTSGGENEQFF | TGTGCCAGCAGCTTGACTAGCGGGGGAGAGAATGAGCAGTTCTTC
few | NA | TRBJ2-2 | TRBV6-1 | CASRQVINTGELFF | TGTGCCAGCAGACAGGTGATAAACACCGGGGAGCTGTTTTTT
NA | NA | TRBJ2-2 | TRBV18 | CASSPRGGLNTGELFF | TGTGCCAGCTCACCAAGGGGCGGATTGAACACCGGGGAGCTGTTTTTT
NA | TRBD1 | TRBJ2-2 | TRBV19 | CASSIRGQGRTGELFF | TGTGCCAGTAGTATTCGGGGACAGGGGCGCACCGGGGAGCTGTTTTTT
NA | NA | TRBJ2-7 | TRBV6-1 | CASSDLAGASYEQYF | TGTGCCAGCAGTGACTTGGCGGGGGCTTCCTACGAGCAGTACTTC
NA | TRBD2 | TRBJ2-1 | TRBV9 | CASSVVRTSGYNEQFF | TGTGCCAGCAGCGTAGTACGGACTAGCGGCTACAATGAGCAGTTCTTC
NA | TRBD1 | TRBJ2-5 | TRBV6-1 | CASSPGTGTETQYF | TGTGCCAGCAGTCCGGGGACAGGGACCGAGACCCAGTACTTC
few | NA | TRBJ2-7 | TRBV7-9 | CASSFGGEPSYEQYF | TGTGCCAGCAGCTTCGGAGGGGAACCCTCCTACGAGCAGTACTTC
NA | TRBD1 | TRBJ1-2 | TRBV5-1 | CASSGGDRGQGGYTF | TGCGCCAGCAGCGGGGGGGACAGGGGGCAAGGTGGCTACACCTTC
few | NA | TRBJ1-2 | TRBV5-1 | CASSLLNYGYTF | TGCGCCAGCAGCTTGCTGAACTATGGCTACACCTTC
NA | NA | TRBJ1-2 | TRBV27 | CASSPQWTSVNYGYTF | TGTGCCAGCAGTCCACAATGGACTTCAGTTAACTATGGCTACACCTTC
NA | TRBD1 | TRBJ2-5 | TRBV5-1 | CASSSITGTGGLETQYF | TGCGCCAGCAGCTCAATAACCGGGACAGGGGGTTTGGAGACCCAGTACTTC
NA | NA | TRBJ1-5 | TRBV6-1 | CASRGHPNQPQHF | TGTGCCAGCAGGGGACACCCGAATCAGCCCCAGCATTTT
NA | TRBD2 | TRBJ2-7 | TRBV4-2 | CASSQHGVAGSSAYEQYF | TGTGCCAGCAGCCAACACGGAGTAGCGGGAAGTTCGGCCTACGAGCAGTACTTC
NA | TRBD2 | TRBJ2-5 | TRBV7-9 | CASSLGLAGGRETQYF | TGTGCCAGCAGCTTGGGACTAGCGGGAGGAAGAGAGACCCAGTACTTC
NA | NA | TRBJ1-4 | TRBV28 | CASSTDSNEKLFF | TGTGCCAGCAGTACGGACAGTAATGAAAAACTGTTTTTT
NA | TRBD2 | TRBJ2-2 | TRBV15 | CATSRVEGIAGVGDYPTGELFF | TGTGCCACCAGCAGAGTAGAGGGAATAGCGGGAGTCGGGGATTATCCCACCGGGGAGCTGTTTTTT
NA | TRBD1 | TRBJ1-2 | TRBV5-1 | CASSLNGQAINYGYTF | TGCGCCAGCAGCTTGAACGGACAGGCCATTAACTATGGCTACACCTTC
NA | NA | TRBJ1-1 | TRBV4-1 | CASSQPLRGGTEAFF | TGCGCCAGCAGCCAGCCGCTGAGGGGGGGGACTGAAGCTTTCTTT
NA | TRBD2 | TRBJ2-5 | TRBV13 | CASSPSPSGSEETQYF | TGTGCCAGCAGTCCCAGTCCCAGCGGGAGTGAAGAGACCCAGTACTTC
NA | NA | TRBJ1-5 | TRBV18 | CASSPGTPRDQPQHF | TGTGCCAGCTCACCCGGGACACCGAGGGATCAGCCCCAGCATTTT
once | NA | TRBJ2-5 | TRBV9 | CASSVAGSGETQYF | TGTGCCAGCAGCGTAGCCGGGTCTGGGGAGACCCAGTACTTC
NA | NA | TRBJ1-5 | TRBV6-6 | CASSGLTYQPQHF | TGTGCCAGCAGTGGACTTACGTATCAGCCCCAGCATTTT
NA | NA | TRBJ2-1 | TRBV11-2 | CASRETGTRSYEQFF | TGTGCCAGCAGGGAAACAGGGACGCGGTCGTATGAGCAGTTCTTC
once | TRBD2 | TRBJ2-7 | TRBV29-1 | CSVKTSGSSYEQYF | TGCAGCGTAAAGACTAGCGGGAGTTCCTACGAGCAGTACTTC
NA | TRBD1 | TRBJ2-7 | TRBV5-4 | CASSTRQGKANEQYF | TGTGCCAGCAGCACAAGACAGGGAAAGGCTAACGAGCAGTACTTC
NA | NA | TRBJ1-2 | TRBV29-1 | CSVPKVYGGLNYGYTF | TGCAGCGTTCCCAAGGTATACGGGGGATTGAACTATGGCTACACCTTC
NA | TRBD1 | TRBJ1-3 | TRBV4-1 | CASSQGADRGTENTIYF | TGCGCCAGCAGCCAAGGGGCTGACAGGGGAACAGAAAACACCATATATTTT
NA | NA | TRBJ2-1 | TRBV2 | CASSPGNEQFF | TGTGCCAGTAGTCCGGGCAATGAGCAGTTCTTC
NA | TRBD1 | TRBJ2-7 | TRBV28 | CASSFVLLGQGAGNEQYF | TGTGCCAGCAGTTTTGTTCTCCTGGGACAGGGGGCTGGGAACGAGCAGTACTTC
NA | NA | TRBJ2-7 | TRBV7-8 | CASSLKGQAFSSYEQYF | TGTGCCAGCAGCTTAAAGGGGCAAGCCTTTAGCTCCTACGAGCAGTACTTC
NA | NA | TRBJ1-1 | TRBV19 | CASSTQRTEAFF | TGTGCCAGTAGTACCCAGAGGACTGAAGCTTTCTTT
once | NA | TRBJ2-1 | TRBV2 | CASTPSWSSYNEQFF | TGTGCCAGCACCCCTAGCTGGAGCTCCTACAATGAGCAGTTCTTC
NA | NA | TRBJ2-6 | TRBV14 | CASSLLWSGAGANVLTF | TGTGCCAGCAGCCTCTTATGGTCGGGGGCTGGGGCCAACGTCCTGACTTTC
once | NA | TRBJ2-7 | TRBV2 | CASSEAGSLDEQYF | TGTGCCAGCAGTGAAGCCGGGAGTCTCGACGAGCAGTACTTC
few | NA | TRBJ2-2 | TRBV14 | CASSLRLNTGELFF | TGTGCCAGCAGCCTCCGACTTAACACCGGGGAGCTGTTTTTT